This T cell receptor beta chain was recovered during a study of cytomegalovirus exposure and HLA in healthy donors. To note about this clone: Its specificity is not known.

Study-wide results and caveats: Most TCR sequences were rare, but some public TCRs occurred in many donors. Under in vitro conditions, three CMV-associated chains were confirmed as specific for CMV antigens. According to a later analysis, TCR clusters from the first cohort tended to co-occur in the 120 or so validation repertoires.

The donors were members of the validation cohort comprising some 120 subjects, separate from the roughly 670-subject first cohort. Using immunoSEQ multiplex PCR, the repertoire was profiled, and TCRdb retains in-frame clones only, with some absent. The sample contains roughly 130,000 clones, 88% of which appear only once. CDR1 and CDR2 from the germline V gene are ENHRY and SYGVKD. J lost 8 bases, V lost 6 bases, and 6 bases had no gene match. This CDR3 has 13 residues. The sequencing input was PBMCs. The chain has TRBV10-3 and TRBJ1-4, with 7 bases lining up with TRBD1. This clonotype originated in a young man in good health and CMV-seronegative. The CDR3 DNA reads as TGTGCCATCAGGACAGGGTTAGGCGAAAAACTGTTTTTT. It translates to CAIRTGLGEKLFF.